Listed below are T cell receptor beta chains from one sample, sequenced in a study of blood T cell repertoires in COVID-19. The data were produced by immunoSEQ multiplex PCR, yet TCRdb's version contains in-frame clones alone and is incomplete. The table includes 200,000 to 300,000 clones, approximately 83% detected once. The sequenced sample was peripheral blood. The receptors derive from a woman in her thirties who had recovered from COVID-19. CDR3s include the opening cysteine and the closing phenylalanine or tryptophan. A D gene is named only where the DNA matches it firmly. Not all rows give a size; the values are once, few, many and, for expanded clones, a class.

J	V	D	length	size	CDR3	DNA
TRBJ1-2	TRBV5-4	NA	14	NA	CASSFDSSNYGYTF	TGTGCCAGCAGCTTCGACAGTTCTAACTATGGCTACACCTTC
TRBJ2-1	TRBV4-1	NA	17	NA	CASSQDLAGKTYNEQFF	TGCGCCAGCAGCCAAGATCTGGCGGGGAAGACTTACAATGAGCAGTTCTTC
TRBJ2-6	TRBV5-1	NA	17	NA	CASTLTGSLSGANVLTF	TGCGCCAGCACCCTTACAGGGTCCCTCTCTGGGGCCAACGTCCTGACTTTC
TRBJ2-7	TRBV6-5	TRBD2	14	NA	CASSLGTTSYEQYF	TGTGCCAGCAGTTTAGGGACTACTTCCTACGAGCAGTACTTC
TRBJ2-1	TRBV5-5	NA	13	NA	CASSLSPTNEQFF	TGTGCCAGCAGCTTATCCCCCACAAATGAGCAGTTCTTC
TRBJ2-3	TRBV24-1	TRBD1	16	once	CATSVEQGPFTDTQYF	TGTGCCACCAGTGTAGAACAGGGGCCGTTCACAGATACGCAGTATTTT
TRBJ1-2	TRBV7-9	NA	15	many	CASSLDAGYYYGYTF	TGTGCCAGCAGCTTAGATGCCGGGTATTACTATGGCTACACCTTC
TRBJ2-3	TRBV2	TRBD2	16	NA	CASREGLAGALATQYF	TGTGCCAGCAGGGAAGGACTAGCGGGGGCCCTCGCCACGCAGTATTTT
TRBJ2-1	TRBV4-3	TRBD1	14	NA	CASSQNIQGNEQFF	TGCGCCAGCAGCCAAAATATACAGGGGAATGAGCAGTTCTTC
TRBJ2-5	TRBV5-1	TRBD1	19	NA	CASSFPDEGQGTLQETQYF	TGCGCCAGCAGCTTTCCTGACGAGGGACAGGGGACATTACAAGAGACCCAGTACTTC
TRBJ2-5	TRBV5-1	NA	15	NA	CASSLAVGAQETQYF	TGCGCCAGCAGCTTGGCCGTGGGGGCCCAAGAGACCCAGTACTTC
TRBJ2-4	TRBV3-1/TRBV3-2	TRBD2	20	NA	CASSHVRPLAGGLAKNIQYF	TGTGCCAGCAGCCACGTCCGGCCCCTAGCGGGGGGGCTAGCCAAAAACATTCAGTACTTC
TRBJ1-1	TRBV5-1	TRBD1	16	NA	CASSLTGGSVNTEAFF	TGCGCCAGCAGCTTGACAGGGGGTTCCGTGAACACTGAAGCTTTCTTT
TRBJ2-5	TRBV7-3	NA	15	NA	CASSLGGWEQETQYF	TGTGCCAGCAGCTTAGGCGGGTGGGAACAAGAGACCCAGTACTTC
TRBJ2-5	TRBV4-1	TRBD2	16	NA	CASSPGAGGQQETQYF	TGCGCCAGCAGCCCGGGAGCGGGGGGGCAACAAGAGACCCAGTACTTC
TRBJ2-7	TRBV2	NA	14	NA	CASREQGPSYEQYF	TGTGCCAGCAGAGAACAGGGCCCCTCTTACGAGCAGTACTTC
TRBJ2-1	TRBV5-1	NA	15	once	CASSLGAAGLNEQFF	TGCGCCAGCAGCTTGGGGGCGGCGGGGCTCAATGAGCAGTTCTTC
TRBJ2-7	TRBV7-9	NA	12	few	CASSLEGDEQYF	TGTGCCAGCAGCTTAGAAGGGGACGAGCAGTACTTC
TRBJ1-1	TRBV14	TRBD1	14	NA	CASSQEPKGAHAFF	TGTGCCAGCAGCCAAGAGCCCAAGGGGGCCCATGCTTTCTTT
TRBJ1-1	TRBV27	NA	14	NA	CASSYTGMNTEAFF	TGTGCCAGCAGTTATACAGGGATGAACACTGAAGCTTTCTTT
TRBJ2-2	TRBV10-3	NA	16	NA	CAISESVGANTGELFF	TGTGCCATCAGTGAGTCGGTAGGGGCGAACACCGGGGAGCTGTTTTTT
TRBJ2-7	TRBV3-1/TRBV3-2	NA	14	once	CASSQGQVSYEQYF	TGTGCCAGCAGCCAAGGGCAGGTTAGTTACGAGCAGTACTTC
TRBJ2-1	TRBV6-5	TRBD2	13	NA	CASRAGGFDEQFF	TGTGCCAGCAGGGCGGGGGGTTTCGATGAGCAGTTCTTC
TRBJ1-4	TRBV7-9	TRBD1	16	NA	CASSFPRDRVDEKLFF	TGTGCCAGCAGCTTTCCCCGGGACAGGGTGGATGAAAAACTGTTTTTT
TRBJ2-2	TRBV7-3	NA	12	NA	CASSLTRAELFF	TGTGCCAGCAGCTTAACACGAGCTGAGCTGTTTTTT
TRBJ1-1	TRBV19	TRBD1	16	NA	CASSSTQGAFNTEAFF	TGTGCCAGTAGTAGTACTCAGGGGGCTTTTAACACTGAAGCTTTCTTT
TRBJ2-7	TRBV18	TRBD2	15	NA	CASSPGGGSLYEQYF	TGTGCCAGCTCACCAGGCGGGGGAAGTCTGTACGAGCAGTACTTC
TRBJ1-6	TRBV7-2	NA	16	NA	CASSPFAGGYNSPLHF	TGTGCCAGCAGCCCCTTTGCGGGGGGATATAATTCACCCCTCCACTTT
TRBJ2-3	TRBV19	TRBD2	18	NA	CASSIDRASGGPTDTQYF	TGTGCCAGTAGTATAGATCGGGCTAGCGGGGGGCCCACAGATACGCAGTATTTT
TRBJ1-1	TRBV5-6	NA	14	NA	CASSFLQGDTEAFF	TGTGCCAGCAGCTTCCTTCAAGGGGACACTGAAGCTTTCTTT
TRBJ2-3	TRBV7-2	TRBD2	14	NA	CASRKRGYADTQYF	TGTGCCAGCCGCAAGCGGGGGTACGCAGATACGCAGTATTTT